These T cell receptor beta chains were read from a single sample in a study of OX40 agonist ivuxolimab in advanced cancers. Assay used: immunoSEQ multiplex PCR; TCRdb lists only in-frame clones, some missing. Of 50,000 or so clones in the sample, 75% to 90% were seen once. The sample consisted of CD4+ or CD8+ T cells sorted from blood, taken in a trial of the OX40 agonist ivuxolimab. The receptors shown here come from an adult with an advanced solid tumor such as melanoma, head and neck, liver or kidney cancer. The CDR3 runs from the conserved cysteine through the conserved F or W. A D gene is named only where the DNA matches it firmly. The size field is filled for only some rows; it gives once, few, many or a size class.

CDR3 DNA,CDR3 protein,V gene,D gene,J gene,clone size
TGTGCCAGCAGCTTTTTTGGGGGCACAGATACGCAGTATTTT,CASSFFGGTDTQYF,TRBV7-9,-,TRBJ2-3,-
TGTGCCATCAGTGAGGCAACGAACACTGAAGCTTTCTTT,CAISEATNTEAFF,TRBV10-3,-,TRBJ1-1,-
TGTGCCAGCAGTTACTCGACAAGCGGGGGCTATGGCTACACCTTC,CASSYSTSGGYGYTF,TRBV6-6,-,TRBJ1-2,-
TGTGCCAGCTCACACAGGGGGCCGAATGAAAAACTGTTTTTT,CASSHRGPNEKLFF,TRBV6-1,TRBD1,TRBJ1-4,-
TGTGCCAGCAGCCAAGGGGTAGATTACACTGAAGCTTTCTTT,CASSQGVDYTEAFF,TRBV4-2,-,TRBJ1-1,-
TGTGCCAGCAGCCGGGACAGAGGGAAAGAGACCCAGTACTTC,CASSRDRGKETQYF,TRBV4-2,TRBD1,TRBJ2-5,-
TGTGCCAGCAGCCCCCGGACAGGATCTAATGAAAAACTGTTTTTT,CASSPRTGSNEKLFF,TRBV7-8,TRBD1,TRBJ1-4,-
TGTGCCAGCAGCTTGGAGGGGGCCTACACAGATACGCAGTATTTT,CASSLEGAYTDTQYF,TRBV7-3,-,TRBJ2-3,-
TGCGCCAGCAGCCAAGACTCCATTGAGGACACCGATCTCTATGGCTACACCTTC,CASSQDSIEDTDLYGYTF,TRBV4-1,-,TRBJ1-2,-
TGTGCCAGCAGCTTAAACTTGGCTAGCTTCGATGAGCAGTTCTTC,CASSLNLASFDEQFF,TRBV7-3,-,TRBJ2-1,few
TGTGCCAGCAGCCCCTGGACTAGCGGGGCGACAGATACGCAGTATTTT,CASSPWTSGATDTQYF,TRBV7-9,TRBD2,TRBJ2-3,-
TGTGCCAGCAAACATGCCTTCACCGGGGAGCTGTTTTTT,CASKHAFTGELFF,TRBV9,-,TRBJ2-2,once
TGTGCCAGCAGCTTGGCCGTAAGCGGGGGCTACACAGATACGCAGTATTTT,CASSLAVSGGYTDTQYF,TRBV5-4,TRBD2,TRBJ2-3,once
TGTGCCATCAGTGAGTCGACAGTCATGAACACTGAAGCTTTCTTT,CAISESTVMNTEAFF,TRBV10-3,-,TRBJ1-1,-
TGTGCCAGCAGACCCGACGATAACTATGGCTACACCTTC,CASRPDDNYGYTF,TRBV28,-,TRBJ1-2,-
TGTGCCAGCAGTTCCGGGAGCTCCTATAATTCACCCCTCCACTTT,CASSSGSSYNSPLHF,TRBV28,-,TRBJ1-6,-
TGTGCCAGCAGCTTGACGGGGCAGGCGGTGTTTTTT,CASSLTGQAVFF,TRBV5-6,-,TRBJ1-4,-
TGCGCCAGCAGCCAGGGGCTAGCGGGGTACCAAGAGACCCAGTACTTC,CASSQGLAGYQETQYF,TRBV4-3,TRBD2,TRBJ2-5,once
TGTGCCAGCAGCTTTCCCAGGGGTTACGAGCAGTACTTC,CASSFPRGYEQYF,TRBV5-6,-,TRBJ2-7,few
TGCGCCAGCAGTAACAGGTTCACTGAAGCTTTCTTT,CASSNRFTEAFF,TRBV10-2,-,TRBJ1-1,few
TGTGCCAGCTCACCACGAAGCAGCGGGGGCGATACCGGGGAGCTGTTTTTT,CASSPRSSGGDTGELFF,TRBV18,TRBD2,TRBJ2-2,-
TGTGCCAGCAGCGCTGGGACAGGGGTGCAGTTCTTC,CASSAGTGVQFF,TRBV7-3,TRBD1,TRBJ2-1,-
TGCGCCAGCAGTGAGACGGGACAGGGAATCGATGAAGCTTTCTTT,CASSETGQGIDEAFF,TRBV10-1,TRBD1,TRBJ1-1,-
TGTGCCACCGAGGGGTCCTTTAATGAAAAACTGTTTTTT,CATEGSFNEKLFF,TRBV25-1,-,TRBJ1-4,-
TGCGCCAGCAGCAAGCAAGAGACCCAGTACTTC,CASSKQETQYF,TRBV5-1,-,TRBJ2-5,-